This entry lists 9 T cell receptor beta chains sequenced from one sample in a study of T cell changes during pregnancy in multiple sclerosis. Profiling relied on immunoSEQ multiplex PCR, and the TCRdb table lists in-frame clones only, not all of them. The repertoire holds 50,000 or so clones, approximately 90% seen once, with roughly 8% in the top ten. Sequencing used CD8+ T cells from peripheral blood mononuclear cells, obtained in the second trimester of pregnancy. The receptors were sampled from a female donor with multiple sclerosis, enrolled in a pregnancy study.

The chain links TRBV25-1 to TRBJ1-2; D ambiguous. The V end was cut by 3 bases, the J end by 2 bases, with 19 bases between. The CDR3 consists of 17 residues. Germline V gene sequence: CDR1 MGHDK, CDR2 SYGVNS. CDR3 bases: TGTGCCAGCAGTGACCGGTCCGTATCGATGGAGAACTATGGCTACACCTTC. This sequence encodes CASSDRSVSMENYGYTF.

This clone was seen a few times. The chain carries TRBV7-6 and TRBJ1-5; D is unresolved. Germline V gene sequence: CDR1 SGHVS, CDR2 FNYEAQ. V was trimmed by 1 base and J by 6 bases, leaving 16 bases between them. The CDR3 covers 16 residues. The CDR3 DNA sequence: TGTGCCAGCAGCTTAGGGGAGGACGGACTCGGTCAGCCCCAGCATTTT. This codes for CASSLGEDGLGQPQHF.

The V gene is TRBV5-1, the J gene TRBJ2-1; 16 nucleotides line up with TRBD2. The length of the CDR3 is 17 residues. Germline V gene sequence: CDR1 SGHRS, CDR2 YFSETQ. Germline trimming cut 4 bases from V and 2 bases from J; bases unmatched to any gene: 3. This CDR3 is CASSGTSGGAAYNEQFF. The CDR3 nucleotides read TGCGCCAGCAGCGGGACTAGCGGGGGGGCAGCCTACAATGAGCAGTTCTTC.

The CDR3 sequence is CASSGQGLTGELFF. The CDR3 nucleotides are TGTGCCAGCAGCGGACAGGGGCTGACCGGGGAGCTGTTTTTT. This chain links TRBV28 with TRBJ2-2, with TRBD1 identical over 9 bases. The CDR3 totals 14 residues. Germline V gene lookup returns CDR1 MDHEN and CDR2 SYDVKM. The junction had 4 bases not matched to a gene; V was cut back by 6 bases and J by 5 bases.

The sample holds one count of this clone. J is TRBJ2-1 and V is TRBV9, with 9 positions matching TRBD1. Losses at the gene ends were 0 bases for V and 6 bases for J; bases not matched to a gene: 7. Germline V lookup: CDR1 SGDLS, CDR2 YYNGEE. The CDR3 runs to 16 residues. The chain's CDR3 is CASSVARDRAGNEQFF. In nucleotides, the CDR3 is TGTGCCAGCAGCGTAGCCCGGGACAGGGCGGGCAATGAGCAGTTCTTC.

The V and J genes are TRBV6-1 and TRBJ2-3, with a possible D match to TRBD1 (6 bases). Germline CDR1 and CDR2: MNHNS and SASEGT. V was cut by 6 bases and J by 0 bases, with 13 bases left in between. The CDR3 contains 15 residues. CDR3 sequence: CASRPTGISTDTQYF. CDR3 sequence (DNA): TGTGCCAGCAGACCTACAGGGATAAGCACAGATACGCAGTATTTT.

The rearrangement links TRBV9 to TRBJ2-7; no clear D. Germline V gene sequence: CDR1 SGDLS, CDR2 YYNGEE. Trimming pared 4 bases from V and 0 bases from J, leaving 14 bases between. The CDR3 is made up of 15 amino acids. The CDR3, as DNA: TGTGCCAGCAGCCCCCGAGGCAGCTCCTCCTACGAGCAGTACTTC. Amino acid sequence: CASSPRGSSSYEQYF.

The V gene is TRBV6-1, the J gene TRBJ2-5; TRBD2 might be the D (7 bases). The CDR3 totals 14 residues. V was clipped by 3 bases and J by 7 bases, with 15 bases between them. Germline lookup yields CDR1 MNHNS and CDR2 SASEGT. In DNA, the CDR3 is TGTGCCAGCAGTGAGCGGGGGCCTGGGGCGACCCAGTACTTC. Protein product: CASSERGPGATQYF.

V gene TRBV2 combines with J gene TRBJ2-1, with 13 positions matching TRBD2. The CDR3 extends over 16 amino acids. V gave up 8 bases and J gave up 8 bases; unmatched junction bases: 12. Germline V gene sequence: CDR1 SNHLY, CDR2 FYNNEI. The CDR3 spells CASVRISTSGGHEQFF. For the CDR3, the DNA is TGTGCCAGCGTACGAATCTCGACTAGCGGGGGGCATGAGCAGTTCTTC.